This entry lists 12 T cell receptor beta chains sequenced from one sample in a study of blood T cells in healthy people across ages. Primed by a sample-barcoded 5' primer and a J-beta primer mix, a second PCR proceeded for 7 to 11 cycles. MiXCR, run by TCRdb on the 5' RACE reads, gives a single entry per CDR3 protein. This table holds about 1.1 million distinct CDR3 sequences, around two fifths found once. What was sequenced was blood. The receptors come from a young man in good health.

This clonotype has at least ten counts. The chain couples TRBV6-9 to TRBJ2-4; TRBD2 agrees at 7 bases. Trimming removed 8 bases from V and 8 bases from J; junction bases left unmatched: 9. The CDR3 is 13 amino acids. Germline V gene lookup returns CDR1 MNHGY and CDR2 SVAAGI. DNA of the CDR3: TGTGCCAGCTTTAGGACTAGAGGCTACATTCAGTACTTC. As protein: CASFRTRGYIQYF.

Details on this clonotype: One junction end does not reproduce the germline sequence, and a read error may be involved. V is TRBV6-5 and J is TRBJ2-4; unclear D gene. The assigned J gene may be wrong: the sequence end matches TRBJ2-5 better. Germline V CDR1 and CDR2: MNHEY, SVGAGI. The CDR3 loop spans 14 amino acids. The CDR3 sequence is CVSSLTHMGETQYF. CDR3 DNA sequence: TGTGTCAGCAGCCTTACGCACATGGGTGAGACCCAGTACTTC.

DNA for the CDR3: TGTGCCAGCAGCGGGACAGTGGATGGCTACACCTTC. This sequence encodes CASSGTVDGYTF. The rearrangement uses TRBV28 and TRBJ1-2; 7 positions agree with TRBD1. CDR1 MDHEN and CDR2 SYDVKM come from the germline V gene. This CDR3 spans 12 amino acids. With V trimmed by 6 bases and J by 6 bases, 4 bases remained unmatched.

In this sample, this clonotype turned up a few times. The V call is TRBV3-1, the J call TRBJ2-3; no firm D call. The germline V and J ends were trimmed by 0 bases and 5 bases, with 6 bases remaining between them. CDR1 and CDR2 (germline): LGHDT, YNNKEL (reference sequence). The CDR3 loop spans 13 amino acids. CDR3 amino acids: CASSQEDRDTQYF. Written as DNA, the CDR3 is TGTGCCAGCAGCCAAGAGGACCGAGATACGCAGTATTTT.

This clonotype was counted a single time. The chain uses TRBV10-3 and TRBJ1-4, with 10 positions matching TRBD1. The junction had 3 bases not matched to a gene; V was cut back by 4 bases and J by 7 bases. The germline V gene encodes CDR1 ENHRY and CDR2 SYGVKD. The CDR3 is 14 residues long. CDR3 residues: CAISGTGGFEKLFF. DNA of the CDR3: TGTGCCATCAGTGGGACAGGGGGTTTTGAAAAACTGTTTTTT.

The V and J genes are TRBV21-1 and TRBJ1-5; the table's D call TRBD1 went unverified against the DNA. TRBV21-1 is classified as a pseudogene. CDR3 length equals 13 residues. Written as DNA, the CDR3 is TGTGCCAGCGTCCCATATGGCAATCAGCCCCAGCATTTT. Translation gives CASVPYGNQPQHF.

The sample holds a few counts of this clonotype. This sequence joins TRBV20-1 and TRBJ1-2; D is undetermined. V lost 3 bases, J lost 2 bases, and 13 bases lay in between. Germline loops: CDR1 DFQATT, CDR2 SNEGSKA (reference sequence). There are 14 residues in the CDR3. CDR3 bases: TGCAGTGCTAGTCCCGGGGATATAAACTATGGCTACACCTTC. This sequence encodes CSASPGDINYGYTF.

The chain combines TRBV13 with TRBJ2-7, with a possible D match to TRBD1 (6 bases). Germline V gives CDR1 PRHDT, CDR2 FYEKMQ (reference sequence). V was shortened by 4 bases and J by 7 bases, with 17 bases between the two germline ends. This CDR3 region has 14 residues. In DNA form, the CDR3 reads TGTGCCAGCAGCTCTACCGCAGGGGTAGGAGAGCAGTACTTC. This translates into CASSSTAGVGEQYF.

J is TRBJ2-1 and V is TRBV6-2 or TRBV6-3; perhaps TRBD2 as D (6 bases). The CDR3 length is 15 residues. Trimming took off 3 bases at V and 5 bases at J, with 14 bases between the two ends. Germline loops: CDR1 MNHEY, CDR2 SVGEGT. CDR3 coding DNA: TGTGCCAGCAGTTATGGCGGGGCAATCCACAATGAGCAGTTCTTC. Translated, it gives CASSYGGAIHNEQFF.

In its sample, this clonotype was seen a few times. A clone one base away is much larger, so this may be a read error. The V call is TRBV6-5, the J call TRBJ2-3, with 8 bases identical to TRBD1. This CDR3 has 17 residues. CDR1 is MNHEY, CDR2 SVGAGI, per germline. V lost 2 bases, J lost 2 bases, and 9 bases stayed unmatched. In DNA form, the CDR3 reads TGTGCCAGCAGTTACGGGGGGACAGGCCCGAACACAGATACGCAGTATTTT. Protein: CASSYGGTGPNTDTQYF.

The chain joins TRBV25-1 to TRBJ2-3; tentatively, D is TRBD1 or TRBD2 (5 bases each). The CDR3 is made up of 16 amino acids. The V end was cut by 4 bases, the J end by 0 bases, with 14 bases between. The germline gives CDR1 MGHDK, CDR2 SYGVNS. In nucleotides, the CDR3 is TGTGCCAGCAGTGTGGGGGTTGGGGAAAGCACAGATACGCAGTATTTT. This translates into CASSVGVGESTDTQYF.

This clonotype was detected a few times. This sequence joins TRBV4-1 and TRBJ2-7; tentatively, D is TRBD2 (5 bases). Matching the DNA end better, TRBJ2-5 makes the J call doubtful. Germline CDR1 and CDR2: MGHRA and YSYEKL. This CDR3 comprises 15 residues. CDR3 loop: CASSQGLVEDGTQYF. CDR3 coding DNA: TGCGCCAGCAGCCAAGGGCTGGTGGAGGACGGGACCCAGTACTTC.